The rows below give T cell receptor beta chains drawn from one sample of a study of T cell changes during pregnancy in multiple sclerosis. The method was immunoSEQ multiplex PCR; TCRdb's version includes in-frame clones alone and lacks a portion of them. The table includes 84,000 or so clones, approximately 94% detected once. Material: peripheral blood, obtained in the third trimester of pregnancy. These receptors all come from a female donor with multiple sclerosis, enrolled in a pregnancy study. The conserved cysteine and the conserved F or W are not part of the CDR3 here.

CDR3	V	length	J
ASSVVRGVTGELF	TRBV2	13	TRBJ2-2
ASTPGTRITDTQY	TRBV27	13	TRBJ2-3
ASSSGDTDTQY	TRBV7-6	11	TRBJ2-3
ASSSSDEQY	TRBV11-2	9	TRBJ2-7
ASIHRARGTEAF	TRBV7-8	12	TRBJ1-1
ASSPLGRVEGYT	TRBV7-3	12	TRBJ1-2
ASSYYEQGYEQY	TRBV6-5	12	TRBJ2-7
ASSLDSLYGYT	TRBV7-2	11	TRBJ1-2
ASSQEASDVGYT	TRBV4-2	12	TRBJ1-2
AIRTEDNSPLH	TRBV10-3	11	TRBJ1-6
ASMGGGAPDTQY	TRBV6-5	12	TRBJ2-3
ASSLRGGIEQY	TRBV5-4	11	TRBJ2-7
ASSLQALRTGVIEQY	TRBV27	15	TRBJ2-7
ASSLLGGGVGADTQY	TRBV7-3	15	TRBJ2-3
ASSSTLLAGYGTDTQY	TRBV11-2	16	TRBJ2-3
ASSQFSGVQETQY	TRBV4-1	13	TRBJ2-5
ATTWTSTDTQY	TRBV2	11	TRBJ2-3
ASSYSGDSSSYEQY	TRBV6-6	14	TRBJ2-7
ATLGGDTQY	TRBV27	9	TRBJ2-3
ASSGGQGKETQY	TRBV9	12	TRBJ2-5
ASSVWDRELF	TRBV9	10	TRBJ2-2
ASSPHSGGRHTDTQY	TRBV4-2	15	TRBJ2-3
ASSQGTSLARDNEQF	TRBV4-1	15	TRBJ2-1
ASSWSQGRRSYEQY	TRBV28	14	TRBJ2-7
ASLPGLAYHEQY	TRBV2	12	TRBJ2-7
ASSVRDRDTMRGVY	TRBV9	14	TRBJ1-1
ASSFSRSGGETQY	TRBV7-2	13	TRBJ2-5
ASTPGVVYGYT	TRBV6-5	11	TRBJ1-2
ASSDRGNSPLH	TRBV25-1	11	TRBJ1-6
ASSSGYGYT	TRBV7-9	9	TRBJ1-2
AVGGTGNSYEQY	TRBV6-5	12	TRBJ2-7
ASTQSQGDTETQY	TRBV2	13	TRBJ2-5
SVRRGGRTGELF	TRBV29-1	12	TRBJ2-2
ASSYFNEQF	TRBV27	9	TRBJ2-1
AWSSFGGAYEQY	TRBV30	12	TRBJ2-7
ASRRGERHQPQH	TRBV6-1	12	TRBJ1-5
ASSVAPGGQGDEKLF	TRBV9	15	TRBJ1-4
ACKGTANYGYT	TRBV30	11	TRBJ1-2
ASSLPGRPEAF	TRBV7-6	11	TRBJ1-1
ASGLGPQVTEAF	TRBV12-5	12	TRBJ1-1
SVRDRGSGNTIY	TRBV29-1	12	TRBJ1-3
ASSFGTDHTEAF	TRBV5-1	12	TRBJ1-1
ASSGSTGNINYGYT	TRBV9	14	TRBJ1-2
ASSRESSYNEQF	TRBV14	12	TRBJ2-1
ASSYRTGAYGYT	TRBV5-6	12	TRBJ1-2
ASSIVGGQGARGTGELF	TRBV19	17	TRBJ2-2
ASSPDSEQY	TRBV5-1	9	.
ASGRVDEKLF	TRBV12-5	10	TRBJ1-4
ATSRDPVLSNTEAF	TRBV15	14	TRBJ1-1
ASSWSTTQY	TRBV5-4	9	TRBJ2-3
ASSLDRNSPLH	TRBV5-8	11	TRBJ1-6